The rows below give T cell receptor beta chains drawn from one sample of a study of regulatory T cells in long-lasting Graves disease. MiXCR was run by TCRdb on the multiplex PCR reads, yielding one entry per CDR3 protein. Counted here are approximately 470,000 distinct CDR3 sequences, 15% to 20% occurring once; the ten biggest clones make up 12%. These sequences were also reported in another study, on T cells in Graves' hyperthyroidism and ophthalmopathy.

This specimen was peripheral blood mononuclear cells (PBMCs), taken at new diagnosis, from a patient treated with antithyroid drugs. These receptors were collected from a man in his forties or fifties with Graves disease. Each CDR3 is given with its conserved first and last residue. D genes are given only for firm matches. Clone size, where shown, is once, few, many, or a class for clones that have expanded.

V	size	D	J	CDR3	DNA
TRBV7-2	many	.	TRBJ2-1	CASSLALVGEQFF	TGTGCCAGCAGCTTAGCCCTAGTCGGTGAGCAGTTCTTC
TRBV11-2	.	TRBD1	TRBJ2-7	CASTQGRTGGPHEQYF	TGTGCCAGCACCCAAGGCCGGACAGGGGGTCCCCACGAGCAGTACTTC
TRBV28	many	TRBD2	TRBJ2-2	CASSRPTSGNAGGELFF	TGTGCCAGCAGTCGACCGACTAGCGGGAATGCTGGCGGGGAGCTGTTTTTT
TRBV5-1	few	TRBD1	TRBJ2-7	CASARTGNTYEQYF	TGCGCCAGCGCTAGGACAGGGAACACCTACGAGCAGTACTTC
TRBV7-2	many	TRBD1	TRBJ2-1	CASSRGTGYNEQFF	TGTGCCAGCAGCAGGGGGACAGGGTACAATGAGCAGTTCTTC
TRBV20-1	few	TRBD1	TRBJ1-5	CSARVQGAQPQHF	TGCAGTGCAAGAGTACAGGGGGCTCAGCCCCAGCATTTT
TRBV11-2	many	TRBD1	TRBJ2-1	CASSSTSGTGHPYNEQFF	TGTGCCAGCAGCTCGACCTCCGGGACAGGGCACCCCTACAATGAGCAGTTCTTC
TRBV7-9	many	.	TRBJ2-7	CASSLVGALGPYEQYF	TGTGCCAGCAGCTTAGTCGGGGCCCTGGGACCCTACGAGCAGTACTTC
TRBV20-1	few	TRBD2	TRBJ2-1	CSASLLTSGTTLVSNEQFF	TGCAGTGCTAGCTTGCTAACTAGCGGGACCACCCTTGTTTCCAATGAGCAGTTCTTC
TRBV19	.	TRBD1	TRBJ2-1	CASSIRQGGPNEQFF	TGTGCCAGTAGTATCAGACAGGGGGGCCCCAATGAGCAGTTCTTC
TRBV20-1	.	.	TRBJ1-1	CSARFLMNTEAFF	TGCAGTGCTAGGTTTCTAATGAACACTGAAGCTTTCTTT
TRBV5-1	few	TRBD2	TRBJ2-2	CASSSGLAGTNTGELFF	TGCGCCAGCAGCTCTGGACTAGCGGGCACGAACACCGGGGAGCTGTTTTTT
TRBV28	few	.	TRBJ1-4	CASSFGGITNEKLFF	TGTGCCAGCAGTTTCGGGGGGATCACTAATGAAAAACTGTTTTTT
TRBV28	many	.	TRBJ2-7	CASSLVIQPNEQYF	TGTGCCAGCAGTTTGGTCATCCAGCCCAACGAGCAGTACTTC
TRBV7-3	few	.	TRBJ2-2	CASSSPASTGELFF	TGTGCCAGCAGTTCCCCCGCGTCCACCGGGGAGCTGTTTTTT
TRBV25-1	few	.	TRBJ2-6	CASSESAGGSGANVLTF	TGTGCCAGCAGTGAATCGGCAGGGGGGTCTGGGGCCAACGTCCTGACTTTC
TRBV7-9	few	.	TRBJ2-7	CASSVGETWKSFEQYF	TGTGCCAGCAGCGTAGGGGAGACATGGAAGTCGTTCGAGCAGTACTTC
TRBV5-4	few	.	TRBJ2-3	CASSLRATGGTDTQYF	TGTGCCAGCAGCTTGCGAGCGACGGGAGGCACAGATACGCAGTATTTT
TRBV12-3/TRBV12-4	many	.	TRBJ2-2	CASSFAVNTGELFF	TGTGCCAGCAGTTTCGCTGTTAACACCGGGGAGCTGTTTTTT
TRBV20-1	.	.	TRBJ2-1	CSALYGEQFF	TGCAGTGCCCTCTACGGTGAGCAGTTCTTC
TRBV5-1	many	.	TRBJ2-7	CASSLGGQSYEQYF	TGCGCCAGCAGCTTGGGGGGCCAGTCCTACGAGCAGTACTTC
TRBV28	many	TRBD1	TRBJ2-5	CASSLWTGETQYF	TGTGCCAGCAGTTTATGGACAGGGGAGACCCAGTACTTC
TRBV6-1	.	.	TRBJ2-1	CAGVGADSYNEQFF	TGTGCCGGGGTTGGTGCGGACTCCTACAATGAGCAGTTCTTC
TRBV12-3/TRBV12-4	.	.	TRBJ1-5	CASSWGKRGYQPQHF	TGTGCCAGCAGTTGGGGGAAGAGGGGCTATCAGCCCCAGCATTTT
TRBV6-2/TRBV6-3	many	TRBD1	TRBJ1-1	CASSLVGGGEAFF	TGTGCCAGCAGTTTAGTAGGGGGCGGTGAAGCTTTCTTT
TRBV20-1	few	.	TRBJ2-5	CSARFRGKWETQYF	TGCAGTGCTAGGTTCAGGGGCAAGTGGGAGACCCAGTACTTC
TRBV4-1	once	.	TRBJ1-2	CASSQDPRDGYTF	TGCGCCAGCAGCCAAGACCCCCGGGACGGCTACACCTTC
TRBV12-3/TRBV12-4	few	.	TRBJ1-4	CASSFEGTTNEKLFF	TGTGCCAGCAGTTTCGAGGGAACAACTAATGAAAAACTGTTTTTT
TRBV7-9	many	.	TRBJ2-1	CAIPRVAPHEQFF	TGTGCCATCCCAAGGGTTGCCCCCCATGAGCAGTTCTTC
TRBV24-1	.	.	TRBJ2-1	CATSDLNSHNEQFF	TGTGCCACCAGTGATTTGAACTCTCACAATGAGCAGTTCTTC
TRBV28	many	TRBD2	TRBJ2-3	CASSSGLAGGTDTQYF	TGTGCCAGCAGCTCGGGACTAGCGGGAGGCACAGATACGCAGTATTTT
TRBV14	.	.	TRBJ1-2	CASSQDRGGYTF	TGTGCCAGCAGCCAAGATCGGGGCGGCTACACCTTC
TRBV28	many	TRBD2	TRBJ2-7	CASRSNSGRAYEQYF	TGTGCCAGCAGGTCGAATAGCGGGAGGGCTTACGAGCAGTACTTC
TRBV7-9	many	.	TRBJ1-1	CASSSMRLEAFF	TGTGCCAGCAGCTCAATGCGGCTTGAAGCTTTCTTT
TRBV6-1	.	TRBD1	TRBJ2-2	CASSLRTGMVAGELFF	TGTGCCAGCAGCTTACGGACAGGGATGGTAGCCGGGGAGCTGTTTTTT
TRBV27	.	TRBD1	TRBJ2-3	CASSLPGTGDTQYF	TGTGCCAGCAGTTTACCCGGGACAGGAGATACGCAGTATTTT
TRBV28	many	.	TRBJ1-2	CASSFDRSYGYTF	TGTGCCAGCAGTTTTGATAGAAGCTATGGCTACACCTTC